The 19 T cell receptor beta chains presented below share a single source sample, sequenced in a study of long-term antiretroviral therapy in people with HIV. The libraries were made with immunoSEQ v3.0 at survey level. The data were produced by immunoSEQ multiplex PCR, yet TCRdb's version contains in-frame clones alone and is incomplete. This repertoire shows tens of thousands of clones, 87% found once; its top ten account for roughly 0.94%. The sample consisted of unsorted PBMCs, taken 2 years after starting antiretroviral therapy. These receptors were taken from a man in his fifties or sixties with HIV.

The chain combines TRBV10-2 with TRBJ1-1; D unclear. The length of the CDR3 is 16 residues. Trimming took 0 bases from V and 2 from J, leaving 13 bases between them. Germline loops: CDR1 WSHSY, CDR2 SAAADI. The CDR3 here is CASSESLGIINTEAFF. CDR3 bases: TGCGCCAGCAGTGAGTCGCTTGGGATCATAAACACTGAAGCTTTCTTT.

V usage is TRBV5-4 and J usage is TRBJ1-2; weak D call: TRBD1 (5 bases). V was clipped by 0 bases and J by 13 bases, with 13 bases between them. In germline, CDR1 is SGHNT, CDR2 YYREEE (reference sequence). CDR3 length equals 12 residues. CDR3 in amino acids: CASSLADTRGTF. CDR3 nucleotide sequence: TGTGCCAGCAGCTTGGCGGACACCCGTGGCACCTTC.

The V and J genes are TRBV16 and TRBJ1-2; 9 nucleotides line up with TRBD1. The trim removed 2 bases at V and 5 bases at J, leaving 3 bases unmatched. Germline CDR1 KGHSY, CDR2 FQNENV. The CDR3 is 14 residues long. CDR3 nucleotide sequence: TGTGCCAGCAGCCAACTACAGGGGGCTTATGGCTACACCTTC. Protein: CASSQLQGAYGYTF.

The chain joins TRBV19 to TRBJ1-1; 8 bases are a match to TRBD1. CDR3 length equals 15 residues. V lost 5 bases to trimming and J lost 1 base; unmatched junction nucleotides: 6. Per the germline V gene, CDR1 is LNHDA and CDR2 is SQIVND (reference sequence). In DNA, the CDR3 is TGTGCCAGTAGTTCTCGACAGGGGTCGAACACTGAAGCTTTCTTT. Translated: CASSSRQGSNTEAFF. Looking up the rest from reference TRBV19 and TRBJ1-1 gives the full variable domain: DGGITQSPKYLFRKEGQNVTLSCEQNLNHDAMYWYRQDPGQGLRLIYYSQIVNDFQKGDIAEGYSVSREKKESFPLTVTSAQKNPTAFYLCASSSRQGSNTEAFFGQGTRLTVV.

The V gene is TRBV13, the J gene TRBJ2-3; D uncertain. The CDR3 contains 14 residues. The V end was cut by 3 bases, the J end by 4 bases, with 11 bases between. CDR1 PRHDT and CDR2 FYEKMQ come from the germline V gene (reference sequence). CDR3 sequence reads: CASSFTYSSDTQYF. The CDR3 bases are TGTGCCAGCAGCTTTACGTACAGTTCAGATACGCAGTATTTT.

The CDR3 DNA reads TGTGCCAGCAGCCTGACTAGCGGGGTCGGGGAGCTGTTTTTT. Encoded protein: CASSLTSGVGELFF. The rearrangement links TRBV5-4 to TRBJ2-2; 11 positions agree with TRBD2. The CDR3 runs to 14 residues. V gave up 4 bases and J gave up 7 bases; unmatched junction bases: 3. Germline CDR1 SGHNT, CDR2 YYREEE (reference sequence).

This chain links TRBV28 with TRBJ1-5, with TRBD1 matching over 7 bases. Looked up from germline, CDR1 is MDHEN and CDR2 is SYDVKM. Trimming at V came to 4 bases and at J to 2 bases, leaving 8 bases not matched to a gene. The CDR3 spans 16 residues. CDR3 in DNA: TGTGCCAGCAGTTCCCGACAGGGCGTTGGCAATCAGCCCCAGCATTTT. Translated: CASSSRQGVGNQPQHF.

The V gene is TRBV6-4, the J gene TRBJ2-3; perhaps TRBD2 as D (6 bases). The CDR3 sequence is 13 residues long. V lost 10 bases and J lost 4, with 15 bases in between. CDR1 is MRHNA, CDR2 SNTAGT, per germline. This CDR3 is CATSGGDPDTQYF. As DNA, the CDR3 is TGTGCCACATCAGGAGGGGACCCAGATACGCAGTATTTT.

The CDR3 is CATTVGPHQPQHF. The DNA for the CDR3 is TGTGCCACAACTGTAGGACCACATCAGCCCCAGCATTTT. This rearrangement joins TRBV15 to TRBJ1-5; D gene unclear. The germline V and J ends were trimmed by 9 bases and 5 bases, with 14 bases remaining between them. CDR1 is LNHNV, CDR2 YYDKDF, per germline (reference sequence). This CDR3 is 13 amino acids long.

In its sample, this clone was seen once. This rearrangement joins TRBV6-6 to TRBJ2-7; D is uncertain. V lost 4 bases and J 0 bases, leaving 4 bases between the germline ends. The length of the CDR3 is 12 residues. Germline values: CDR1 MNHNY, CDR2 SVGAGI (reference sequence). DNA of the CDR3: TGTGCCAGCAGTTCGAGCTCCTACGAGCAGTACTTC. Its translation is CASSSSSYEQYF.

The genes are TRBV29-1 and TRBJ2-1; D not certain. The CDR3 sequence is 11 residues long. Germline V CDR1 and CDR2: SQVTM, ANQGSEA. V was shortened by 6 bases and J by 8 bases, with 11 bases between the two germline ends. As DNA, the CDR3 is TGCAGCGTGGCCCAAGTACATGAGCAGTTCTTC. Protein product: CSVAQVHEQFF.

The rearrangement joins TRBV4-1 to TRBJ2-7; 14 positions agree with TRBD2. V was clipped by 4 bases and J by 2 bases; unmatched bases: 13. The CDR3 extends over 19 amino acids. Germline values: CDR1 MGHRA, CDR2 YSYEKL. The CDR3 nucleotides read TGCGCCAGCAGCCGAGAGACGACTAGCGGGGGGGTATCAACCTACGAGCAGTACTTC. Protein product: CASSRETTSGGVSTYEQYF.

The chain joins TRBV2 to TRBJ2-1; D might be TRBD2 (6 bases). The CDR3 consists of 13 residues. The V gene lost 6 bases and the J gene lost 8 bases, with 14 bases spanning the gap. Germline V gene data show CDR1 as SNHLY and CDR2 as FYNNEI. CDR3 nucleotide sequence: TGTGCCAGCAGCTTGACTAGGCGGGATGAGCAGTTCTTC. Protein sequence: CASSLTRRDEQFF. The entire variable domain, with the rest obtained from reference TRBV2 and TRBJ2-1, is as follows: EPEVTQTPSHQVTQMGQEVILRCVPISNHLYFYWYRQILGQKVEFLVSFYNNEISEKSEIFDDQFSVERPDGSNFTLKIRSTKLEDSAMYFCASSLTRRDEQFFGPGTRLTVL.

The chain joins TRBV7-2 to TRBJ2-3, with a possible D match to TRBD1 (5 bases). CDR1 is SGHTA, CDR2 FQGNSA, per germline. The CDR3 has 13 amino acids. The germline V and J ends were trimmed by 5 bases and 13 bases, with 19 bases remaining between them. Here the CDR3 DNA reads TGTGCCAGCAGCCTTGACAGCTCTCGAATCGAGTATTTT. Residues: CASSLDSSRIEYF.

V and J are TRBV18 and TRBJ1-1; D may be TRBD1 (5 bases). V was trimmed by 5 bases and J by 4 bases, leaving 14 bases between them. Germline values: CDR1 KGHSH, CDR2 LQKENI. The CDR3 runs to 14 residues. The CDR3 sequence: CASSSPGTPTEAFF. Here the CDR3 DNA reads TGTGCCAGCTCATCGCCCGGGACCCCCACTGAAGCTTTCTTT.

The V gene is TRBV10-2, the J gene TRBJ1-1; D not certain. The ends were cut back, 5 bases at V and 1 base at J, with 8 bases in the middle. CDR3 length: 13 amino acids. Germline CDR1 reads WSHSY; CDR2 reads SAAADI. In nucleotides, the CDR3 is TGCGCCAGCAGTTTCGACCCGAACACTGAAGCTTTCTTT. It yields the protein CASSFDPNTEAFF.

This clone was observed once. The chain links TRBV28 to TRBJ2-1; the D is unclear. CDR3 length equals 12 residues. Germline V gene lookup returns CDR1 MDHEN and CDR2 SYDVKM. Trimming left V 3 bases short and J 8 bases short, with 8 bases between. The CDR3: CASSFPPDEQFF. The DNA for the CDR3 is TGTGCCAGCAGTTTCCCCCCCGATGAGCAGTTCTTC.

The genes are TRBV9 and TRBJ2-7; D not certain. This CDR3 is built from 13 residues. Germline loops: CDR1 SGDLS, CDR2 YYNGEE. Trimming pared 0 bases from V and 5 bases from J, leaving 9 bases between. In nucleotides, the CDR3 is TGTGCCAGCAGCGTAGCCTGGGGTGACGAGCAGTACTTC. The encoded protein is CASSVAWGDEQYF.

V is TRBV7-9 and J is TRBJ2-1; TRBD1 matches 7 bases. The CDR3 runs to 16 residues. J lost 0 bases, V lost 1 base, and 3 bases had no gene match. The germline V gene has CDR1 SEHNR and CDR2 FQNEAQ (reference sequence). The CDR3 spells CASSLGGGRSYNEQFF. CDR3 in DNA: TGTGCCAGCAGCTTAGGAGGGGGCCGCTCCTACAATGAGCAGTTCTTC.